Listed below are T cell receptor beta chains from one sample, sequenced in a study of T-cell memory formation after mild COVID-19. TCRdb reprocessed the 5' RACE reads with MiXCR, giving one entry per CDR3 protein. The data hold about 170,000 distinct CDR3 sequences, with 13% observed a single time. What was sequenced was PBMCs or a T cell subset sorted from them (not recorded which). Every receptor here comes from a man between 18 and 29 years old who had mild COVID-19 (a few samples of this study predate the infection). Cell type and time point are not known. The CDR3 runs from the conserved cysteine through the conserved F or W. D genes are given only for firm matches. Expanded clones get a size class; other rows say once, few or many, or leave the size out.

>.|TRBD1|TRBV5-1|TRBJ2-5
TGCGCCAGCAGCCCGGGACAGGGCCCCATGGCCCAGTACTTC
CASSPGQGPMAQYF
>.|.|TRBV6-5|TRBJ2-3
TGTGCCAGCGAGGAAGGGGGGCCCACAGATACGCAGTATTTT
CASEEGGPTDTQYF
>.|.|TRBV29-1|TRBJ2-3
TGCAGCGTTGCTGGCGGGGAGACAGATACGCAGTATTTT
CSVAGGETDTQYF
>.|.|TRBV4-1|TRBJ2-2
TGCGCCAGCAGCCAAGGGACACTCGCGAACACCGGGGAGCTGTTTTTT
CASSQGTLANTGELFF
>few|.|TRBV7-9|TRBJ1-6
TGTGCCAGCACTCGGAATTCACCCCTCCACTTT
CASTRNSPLHF
>few|.|TRBV5-1|TRBJ2-2
TGCGCCAGCAGCGGCCAGGACCCGGCGGGCGGGGAGCTGTTTTTT
CASSGQDPAGGELFF
>.|.|TRBV4-2|TRBJ1-2
TGTGCCAGCAGCCAAGTCGCGGGGCCAGGTGGCTACACCTTC
CASSQVAGPGGYTF
>.|.|TRBV7-7|TRBJ2-1
TGTGCCAGCAGCTTAGGGTCTACTAGGGGTGAGCAGTTCTTC
CASSLGSTRGEQFF
>few|.|TRBV7-8|TRBJ2-5
TGTGCCAGCAGCTTTGGCCGGGACCAAGGGACCCAGTACTTC
CASSFGRDQGTQYF
>few|TRBD2|TRBV4-1|TRBJ2-5
TGCGCCAGCAGCCAAGTAGGCCAGCGGGGGGGCCAAGAGACCCAGTACTTC
CASSQVGQRGGQETQYF
>.|.|TRBV5-5|TRBJ1-3
TGTGCCAGCAGCTTCGGTGGTTTCTCTGGAAACACCATATATTTT
CASSFGGFSGNTIYF
>.|.|TRBV6-1|TRBJ2-7
TGTGCCAGTCGGAACCCCGGGGTGGGAAACGAGCAGTACTTC
CASRNPGVGNEQYF
>few|.|TRBV12-3/TRBV12-4|TRBJ1-4
TGTGCCAGCAGTTTTGGTCAGGTTCGCGGAAATGAAAAACTGTTTTTT
CASSFGQVRGNEKLFF
>.|.|TRBV11-2|TRBJ2-4
TGTGCCAGCAGCCCCCTTAATTCTCGGGGCCTGAACATTCAGTACTTC
CASSPLNSRGLNIQYF
>few|TRBD2|TRBV7-2|TRBJ2-4
TGTGCCAGCAGCCCAAGAGCGGGGGCGTACAAGAACATTCAGTACTTC
CASSPRAGAYKNIQYF
>.|.|TRBV5-1|TRBJ1-4
TGCGCCAGCAGCTTGTTACTCACTAGTGAAAAACTGTTTTTT
CASSLLLTSEKLFF
>few|.|TRBV4-1|TRBJ1-1
TGCGCCAGCAGCCGAAGAGTTTGGGGGTCGAACACTGAAGCTTTCTTT
CASSRRVWGSNTEAFF
>few|TRBD2|TRBV14|TRBJ2-1
TGTGCCAGCTCCGGGACTAGTAATATCAAGTTCTTC
CASSGTSNIKFF
>.|.|TRBV5-4|TRBJ2-3
TGTGCCAGCAGCGCCGCGGAAGCGGGTAGCACAGATACGCAGTATTTT
CASSAAEAGSTDTQYF
>few|.|TRBV7-2|TRBJ2-3
TGTGCCAGCAGCTTCGCGGGAACTAGCACAGATACGCAGTATTTT
CASSFAGTSTDTQYF
>.|.|TRBV10-3|TRBJ2-2
TGTGCCGCTACGACTAGTCCTTCCGCCGGGGAGCTGTTTTTT
CAATTSPSAGELFF
>.|.|TRBV30|TRBJ2-3
TGTGCCTGGAGTGTTCAGGGAGATACGCAGTATTTT
CAWSVQGDTQYF
>few|.|TRBV9|TRBJ2-5
TGTGCCAGCAGCGACCCTCGAACTATCTCGGGAGAGACCCAGTACTTC
CASSDPRTISGETQYF
>few|.|TRBV6-6|TRBJ2-2
TGTGCCAGCAGCCCGACAGACCCCAGGGTGGGAGGGGAGCTGTTTTTT
CASSPTDPRVGGELFF
>few|TRBD1|TRBV20-1|TRBJ2-7
TGCAGTGCTAGCCGGGACAGGGGGCAATACGAGCAGTACTTC
CSASRDRGQYEQYF
>few|.|TRBV5-5|TRBJ2-1
TGTGCCAGCGGGGGGACTTCCCACAATGAGCAGTTCTTC
CASGGTSHNEQFF
>.|.|TRBV3-1|TRBJ2-3
TGTGCCAGCAGCCGAACAGTCACAGATACGCAGTATTTT
CASSRTVTDTQYF
>.|.|TRBV5-1|TRBJ1-1
TGCGCCAGCAGCGGGGGGGCCGTAACCTCGGTCACTGAAGCTTTCTTT
CASSGGAVTSVTEAFF
>.|.|TRBV7-2|TRBJ1-5
TGTGCCAGCAGCTGGGCGGGACCGAGTAGCAATCAGCCCCAGCATTTT
CASSWAGPSSNQPQHF
>.|.|TRBV6-2/TRBV6-3|TRBJ1-2
TGTGCCAGCAGTTACGGGGGACGGTTCAATGGCTACACCTTC
CASSYGGRFNGYTF
>once|.|TRBV21-1|TRBJ1-5
TGTGCCAGCAGCTCCCCGGAGGGGGGAAAGGGTGGGGTCAATCAGCCCCAGCATTTT
CASSSPEGGKGGVNQPQHF
>few|TRBD1|TRBV19|TRBJ2-1
TGTGCCAGTAGCCGTAGACAGGGGACGACCTACAATGAGCAGTTCTTC
CASSRRQGTTYNEQFF
>few|.|TRBV5-6|TRBJ2-1
TGTGCCAGCAGCTCCAGGGGGGGAAATGAGCAGTTCTTC
CASSSRGGNEQFF
>.|TRBD2|TRBV5-4|TRBJ2-7
TGTGCCAGCACCATATCCGGGACTACCTACGAGCAGTACTTC
CASTISGTTYEQYF
>few|TRBD2|TRBV5-1|TRBJ2-3
TGCGCCAGCAGCCTTGGACTAGCGGGGGGGAGCTCCACAGATACGCAGTATTTT
CASSLGLAGGSSTDTQYF
>.|.|TRBV11-2|TRBJ1-1
TGTGCCAGCAGCCCCGGGCCCTGGAGAACTGAAGCTTTCTTT
CASSPGPWRTEAFF
>few|TRBD2|TRBV10-3|TRBJ2-5
TGTGCCATCAGCAACTCTAGCGGGGGTCCCAAGACCCAGTACTTC
CAISNSSGGPKTQYF
>few|.|TRBV5-1|TRBJ2-3
TGCGCCAGCAGCTTGGATCGACTACGAGTGATGGATACGCAGTATTTT
CASSLDRLRVMDTQYF
>many|.|TRBV7-9|TRBJ1-1
TGTGCCAGCAGCTTAGATCCCGTAGGGACTGAAGCTTTCTTT
CASSLDPVGTEAFF
>.|.|TRBV9|TRBJ2-2
TGTGCCAGCAGCGTTAGCAGTGGACAGTTCACCGGGGAGCTGTTTTTT
CASSVSSGQFTGELFF
>.|.|TRBV5-1|TRBJ1-1
TGCGCCAGCAGCTTGGATCAAAATGCGGGCACTGAAGCTTTCTTT
CASSLDQNAGTEAFF
>few|.|TRBV28|TRBJ2-3
TGTGCCAGCAGCCACCATGGGGGGGGGCAGGGGAGCACAGATACGCAGTATTTT
CASSHHGGGQGSTDTQYF
>.|.|TRBV4-1|TRBJ1-1
TGCGCCAGCAGCCAAGATCGAGGGAGGGGGGCTTTCTTT
CASSQDRGRGAFF
>.|.|TRBV7-2|TRBJ2-1
TGTGCCAGCAGCTCTTGGGGGCCATCGAACAATGAGCAGTTCTTC
CASSSWGPSNNEQFF
>.|.|TRBV14|TRBJ1-3
TGTGCCAGCAGCCCACGCCGGTTAGACACCATATATTTT
CASSPRRLDTIYF
>.|TRBD1|TRBV20-1|TRBJ1-2
TGCAGTGCTGGACAGGGTTTGGGTGGCTACACCTTC
CSAGQGLGGYTF
>.|.|TRBV7-2|TRBJ2-5
TGTGCCAGCAGCTTAGTGGGGGTCTCGGGGGAGACCCAGTACTTC
CASSLVGVSGETQYF
>.|.|TRBV7-6|TRBJ2-2
TGTGCCAGCAGCTTAGCGTCCGGGTGGCGCACCGGGGAGCTGTTTTTT
CASSLASGWRTGELFF
>many|TRBD1|TRBV12-3/TRBV12-4|TRBJ1-1
TGTGCCAGCAGTTCCGGGGACAGGGAAGCTTTCTTT
CASSSGDREAFF
>.|.|TRBV28|TRBJ1-1
TGTGCCAGCACCCCTGGGGGGTCCCCGGGGACTGAAGCTTTCTTT
CASTPGGSPGTEAFF
>.|.|TRBV6-5|TRBJ1-3
TGTGCCAGCACTCCAGGTTCCTCTGGAAACACCATATATTTT
CASTPGSSGNTIYF
>.|.|TRBV6-1|TRBJ1-1
TGTGCCAGCAGTGTCGAGGTTAGAGACACTGAAGCTTTCTTT
CASSVEVRDTEAFF